These 16 T cell receptor beta chains were all obtained from the same sample, sequenced in a study of blood T cell repertoires in COVID-19. Data came from immunoSEQ multiplex PCR; TCRdb stores just in-frame clones and leaves some out. The sample lists about 54,000 clones, around 85% occurring once. The sequencing input was peripheral blood. These receptors were taken from a human donor in a cohort sampled during active COVID-19.

The chain carries TRBV28 and TRBJ2-7; D gene unclear. CDR3 length equals 14 residues. Germline values: CDR1 MDHEN, CDR2 SYDVKM. V shed 6 bases and J shed 1 base, with 13 bases lying between them. DNA of the CDR3: TGTGCCAGCAGCGACATATCAGGATCCTACGAGCAGTACTTC. Protein sequence: CASSDISGSYEQYF.

J is TRBJ2-5 and V is TRBV3-1 (or the pseudogene TRBV3-2), with D possibly being TRBD2 (6 bases). This CDR3 spans 14 amino acids. V was trimmed by 3 bases and J by 5 bases, leaving 13 bases between them. Germline values: CDR1 LGHDT, CDR2 YNNKEL (reference sequence). CDR3 sequence (DNA): TGTGCCAGCAGCCACGGGGGTGGGTGGGAGACCCAGTACTTC. Translated: CASSHGGGWETQYF.

This chain uses TRBV6-5 with TRBJ2-5; D might be TRBD2 (6 bases). Trimming cost V 2 bases and J 2 bases, with 9 bases left between them. The CDR3 contains 14 residues. Germline-derived CDR1 and CDR2 are MNHEY and SVGAGI. DNA of the CDR3: TGTGCCAGCAGTTACCGCGGAGGGCAAGAGACCCAGTACTTC. Translation gives CASSYRGGQETQYF.

The V gene is TRBV4-2, the J gene TRBJ2-4; D gene unclear. The CDR3 is made up of 16 amino acids. V was clipped by 6 bases and J by 3 bases, with 18 bases between them. Germline CDR1 reads LGHNA; CDR2 reads YNFKEQ. The CDR3 coding sequence is TGTGCCAGCAGTAGAATTTCTGGTGATGACAAAAACATTCAGTACTTC. The encoded protein is CASSRISGDDKNIQYF.

The chain is built from TRBV7-3 and TRBJ1-1; a weak D match, TRBD1 (6 bases). With 5 bases removed from V and 5 bases from J, the gap between germline ends came to 21 bases. The germline gives CDR1 SGHTA, CDR2 FQGTGA. The CDR3 is 16 amino acids. Here the CDR3 reads CASSPPGTTFGTEAFF. CDR3 bases: TGTGCCAGCAGCCCGCCCGGGACAACCTTTGGGACTGAAGCTTTCTTT.

The chain's CDR3 is CASSLGFSSYNEQFF. The CDR3 bases are TGTGCCAGCAGTTTAGGCTTCAGCTCCTACAATGAGCAGTTCTTC. The V call is TRBV28, the J call TRBJ2-1, with D hard to call. From germline, CDR1 is MDHEN and CDR2 SYDVKM. Trimming took off 2 bases at V and 0 bases at J, with 8 bases between the two ends. CDR3 size: 15 residues.

This chain uses TRBV6-5 with TRBJ2-2, with D perhaps matching TRBD2 (5 bases). Germline V gene lookup returns CDR1 MNHEY and CDR2 SVGAGI. The CDR3 length is 14 residues. The ends were cut back, 5 bases at V and 6 bases at J, with 13 bases in the middle. The CDR3 region is CASSRAGGSGELFF. In DNA, the CDR3 is TGTGCCAGCAGTCGTGCTGGCGGGTCCGGGGAGCTGTTTTTT.

The V call is TRBV19, the J call TRBJ2-4, with 8 bases fitting TRBD1. This CDR3 region has 13 residues. The V segment lost 5 bases and the J segment 6 bases; nucleotides outside the gene matches: 3. The V gene's germline CDR1 is LNHDA and CDR2 SQIVND (reference sequence). CDR3 region: CASSPGQGNIQYF. As DNA, the CDR3 is TGTGCCAGTAGTCCCGGACAGGGAAACATTCAGTACTTC.

The chain is built from TRBV21-1 and TRBJ1-4; TRBD1 reflects the table's D call only, with no check against the DNA. TRBV21-1 is a listed pseudogene. CDR3 length: 13 residues. This CDR3 is CASRTGTNEKLFF. The CDR3 nucleotides read TGTGCCAGCAGGACAGGGACGAATGAAAAACTGTTTTTT.

This chain uses TRBV4-3 with TRBJ1-3; D is uncertain. The CDR3 is 15 residues long. Germline lookup yields CDR1 LGHNA and CDR2 YSLEER. Trimming removed 0 bases at V and 4 bases at J, with 10 bases between. CDR3 bases: TGCGCCAGCAGCCAAGATCGTACAGAAGGAAACACCATATATTTT. Translating gives CASSQDRTEGNTIYF.

The chain links TRBV6-2 or TRBV6-3 to TRBJ2-1; TRBD1 aligns across 8 bases. The CDR3 covers 14 residues. Trimming cost V 6 bases and J 3 bases; bases outside gene matches: 4. Germline lookup yields CDR1 MNHEY and CDR2 SVGEGT. CDR3 bases: TGTGCCAGCAGCCCCGGACAGGGCTACAATGAGCAGTTCTTC. Its protein is CASSPGQGYNEQFF.

Only a few counts were recorded for this clone. The chain uses TRBV27 and TRBJ2-2, with 7 nucleotides matching TRBD2. V shed 5 bases and J 4 bases; nucleotides not matched to a gene: 16. CDR3 length: 18 residues. CDR1 is MNHEY and CDR2 is SMNVEV in the germline V gene (reference sequence). CDR3 loop: CASSGREEFWAGTGELFF. For the CDR3, the DNA is TGTGCCAGCAGTGGGAGGGAGGAGTTTTGGGCTGGCACCGGGGAGCTGTTTTTT.

The chain is built from TRBV2 and TRBJ2-5; TRBD2 might be the D (5 bases). Trimming stripped 2 bases from V and 5 bases from J, with 9 bases between. This CDR3 comprises 13 residues. CDR1 and CDR2 (germline): SNHLY, FYNNEI. Here the CDR3 DNA reads TGTGCCAGCAGTGAATCGGGATTGGAGACCCAGTACTTC. Translated, it gives CASSESGLETQYF.

This clone appeared a single time. The rearrangement joins TRBV6-2 or TRBV6-3 to TRBJ2-5, with D possibly TRBD1 on 7 matching bases. Germline loops: CDR1 MNHEY, CDR2 SVGEGT. The CDR3 has 15 amino acids. V lost 2 bases and J lost 5, with 15 bases in between. CDR3 bases: TGTGCCAGCAGTTACGGAGGGGGCGCAAGCGAGACCCAGTACTTC. Protein: CASSYGGGASETQYF.

V gene TRBV19 combines with J gene TRBJ2-5; no firm D call. CDR1 is LNHDA and CDR2 is SQIVND in the germline V gene (reference sequence). The V gene lost 6 bases and the J gene lost 4 bases, with 15 bases spanning the gap. The CDR3 loop spans 14 amino acids. The CDR3 DNA is TGTGCCAGTAGGGTCCCTGCCCCGGGAGAGACCCAGTACTTC. This codes for CASRVPAPGETQYF.

This rearrangement joins TRBV19 to TRBJ2-1, with 8 positions matching TRBD2. V was clipped by 6 bases and J by 0 bases; unmatched bases: 4. The CDR3 consists of 15 residues. Germline V gene lookup returns CDR1 LNHDA and CDR2 SQIVND (reference sequence). The CDR3 DNA follows: TGTGCCAGTAGAATTAGCGGGGACTCCTACAATGAGCAGTTCTTC. Its protein is CASRISGDSYNEQFF.